The present T cell receptor (beta chain) was sequenced within a study of T cell changes during pregnancy in multiple sclerosis (dated by TCRdb to between 2018 and 2021). Broadly, across the study: Changes in the T cell repertoire over the course of pregnancy were examined in this study in women with multiple sclerosis.

As regards this clone: The target of this receptor is not known. No per-base quality is available; no much larger clone lies one base away.

There are 15 amino acids in the CDR3, from cysteine to phenylalanine inclusive. Only the CDR3 region is kept as DNA, spanning 45 bases read in frame from base 1. From the germline V gene, CDR1 is MNHEY and CDR2 is SVGAGI. Germline trimming: 0 bases from V, 2 bases from J; junction bases outside gene matches: 3. The protocol used for the library was the immunoSEQ multiplex PCR assay. What TCRdb holds here is the immuneACCESS table cut down to in-frame rearrangements. Part of the clones is not present; checked against another copy, under half of the missing clones reflect an unresolved V gene, and the others are unexplained. The sample table shows approximately 53,000 clones, and nearly 90% are seen once. Jointly, the top ten make up under 6.5% of the sample.

The chain is assembled from TRBV6-5 and TRBJ1-1; 7 of the junction bases match TRBD1. Sequenced material: peripheral blood, taken after pregnancy. This sequence was found in a female donor in good health, enrolled as a control in a pregnancy study. The CDR3 region has the sequence CASSYSAGGNTEAFF. The DNA sequence is TGTGCCAGCAGTTACTCGGCAGGGGGTAACACTGAAGCTTTCTTT.